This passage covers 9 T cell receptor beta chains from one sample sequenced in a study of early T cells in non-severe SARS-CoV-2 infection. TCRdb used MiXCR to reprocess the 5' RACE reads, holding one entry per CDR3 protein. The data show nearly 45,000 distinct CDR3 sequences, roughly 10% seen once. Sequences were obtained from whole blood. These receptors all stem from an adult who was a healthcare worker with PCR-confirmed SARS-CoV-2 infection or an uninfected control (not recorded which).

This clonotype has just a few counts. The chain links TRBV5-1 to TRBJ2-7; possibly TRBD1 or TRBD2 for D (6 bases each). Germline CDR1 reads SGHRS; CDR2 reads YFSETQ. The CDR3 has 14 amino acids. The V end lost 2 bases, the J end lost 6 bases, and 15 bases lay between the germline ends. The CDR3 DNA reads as TGCGCCAGCAGCTTCCCGGGGGCGGCTGTCGAGCAGTACTTC. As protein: CASSFPGAAVEQYF.

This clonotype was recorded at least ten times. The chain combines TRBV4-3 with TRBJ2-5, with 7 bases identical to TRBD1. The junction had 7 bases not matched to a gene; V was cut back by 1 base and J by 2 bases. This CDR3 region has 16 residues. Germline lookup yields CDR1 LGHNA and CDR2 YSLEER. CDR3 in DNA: TGCGCCAGCAGCCAAGGGGCCATGGGACAGCAAGAGACCCAGTACTTC. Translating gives CASSQGAMGQQETQYF.

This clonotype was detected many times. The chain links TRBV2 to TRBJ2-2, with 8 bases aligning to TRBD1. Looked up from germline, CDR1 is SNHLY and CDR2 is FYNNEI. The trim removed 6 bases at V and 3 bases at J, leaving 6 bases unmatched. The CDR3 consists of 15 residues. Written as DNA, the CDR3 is TGTGCCAGCAGCATCCAGGGGGCACACACCGGGGAGCTGTTTTTT. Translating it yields CASSIQGAHTGELFF.

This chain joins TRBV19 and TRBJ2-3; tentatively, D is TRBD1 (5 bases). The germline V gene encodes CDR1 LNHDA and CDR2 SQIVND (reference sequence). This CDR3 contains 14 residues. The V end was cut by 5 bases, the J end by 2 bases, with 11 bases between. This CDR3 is CASSDPTVTDTQYF. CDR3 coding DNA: TGTGCCAGTAGTGACCCGACAGTCACAGATACGCAGTATTTT.

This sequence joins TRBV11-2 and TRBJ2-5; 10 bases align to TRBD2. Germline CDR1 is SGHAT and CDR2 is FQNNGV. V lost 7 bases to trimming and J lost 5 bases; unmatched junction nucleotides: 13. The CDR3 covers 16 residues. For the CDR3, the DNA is TGTGCCAGCACCCCGGGTAGCGGGGGGAGTATGGAGACCCAGTACTTC. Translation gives CASTPGSGGSMETQYF.

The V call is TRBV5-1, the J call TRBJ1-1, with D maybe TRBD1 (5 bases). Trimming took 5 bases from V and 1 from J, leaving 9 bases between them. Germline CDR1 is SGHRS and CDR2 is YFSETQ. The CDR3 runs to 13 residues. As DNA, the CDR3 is TGCGCCAGCAGAAGGGACGCGAACACTGAAGCTTTCTTT. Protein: CASRRDANTEAFF.

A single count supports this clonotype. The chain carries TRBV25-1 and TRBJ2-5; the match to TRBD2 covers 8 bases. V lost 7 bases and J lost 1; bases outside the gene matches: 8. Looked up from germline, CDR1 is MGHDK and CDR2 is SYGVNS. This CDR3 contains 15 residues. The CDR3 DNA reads TGTGCCAGCACCCGGGCTAGCGGGTTCCAAGAGACCCAGTACTTC. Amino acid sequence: CASTRASGFQETQYF.

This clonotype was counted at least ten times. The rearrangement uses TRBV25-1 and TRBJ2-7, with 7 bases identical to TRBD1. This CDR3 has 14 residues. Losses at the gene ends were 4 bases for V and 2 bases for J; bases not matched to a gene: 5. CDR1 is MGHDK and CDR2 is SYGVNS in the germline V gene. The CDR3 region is CASSVQGTAYEQYF. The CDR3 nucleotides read TGTGCCAGCAGTGTTCAGGGGACAGCCTACGAGCAGTACTTC.

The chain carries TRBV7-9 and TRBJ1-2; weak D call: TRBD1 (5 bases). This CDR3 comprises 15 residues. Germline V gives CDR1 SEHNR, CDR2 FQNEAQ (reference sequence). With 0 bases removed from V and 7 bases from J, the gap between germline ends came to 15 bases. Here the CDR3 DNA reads TGTGCCAGCAGCTTAGCCCCCGGGACTGGAAGTGGCTACACCTTC. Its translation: CASSLAPGTGSGYTF.